This T cell receptor (beta chain) was obtained from a study of cytomegalovirus exposure and HLA in healthy donors. It was with 60 Vbeta and 13 Jbeta primers that the PCR ran. The method was immunoSEQ multiplex PCR; TCRdb's version includes in-frame clones alone and lacks a portion of them. This table has 150,000 to 200,000 clones, roughly 85% appearing once. The length of the CDR3 is 13 residues. V lost 3 bases and J 2 bases, leaving 8 bases between the germline ends. Germline assignment: CDR1 MNHEY and CDR2 SMNVEV (reference sequence). V gene TRBV27 combines with J gene TRBJ2-7; D not certain. The sequence derives from a woman in her twenties or thirties in good health and CMV-seropositive. The specimen was PBMCs. The CDR3 nucleotides are TGTGCCAGCAGTTTGAAGCCGACCTACGAGCAGTACTTC. Encoded protein: CASSLKPTYEQYF.